This T cell receptor (beta chain) comes out of a study of blood T cells in healthy people across ages. Broader study findings: The recorded TCR beta diversity per million T cells decreased in a roughly linear manner with age. CMV infection status of these donors was not known.

Primers used in a second PCR of roughly 6 to 12 cycles were a sample-barcoded 5' primer and a J-beta primer mix. TCRdb reprocessed the 5' RACE reads with MiXCR, giving one entry per CDR3 protein. The sample comprises 780,000 or so distinct CDR3 sequences, more than 20% of which are singletons, and under 4% rests with the top ten. The sample holds a few counts of this clonotype. As yet, its antigen is unknown. The V gene end was trimmed by 9 bases and the J gene end by 3 bases; junction bases not matched to a gene: 4. CDR1 is SEHNR and CDR2 is FQNEAQ in the germline V gene (reference sequence). The length of the CDR3 is 12 residues. These data also formed part of another study, on T cells of mothers and their children. From that paper: Normalized overlap was always slightly, never significantly, higher in related than unrelated mother-child pairs. No clone of persistent microchimeric T cells was detected.

The chain is built from TRBV7-9 and TRBJ2-5, with 7 bases aligning to TRBD1. The sequence derives from a boy aged 10-17 years in good health. The sequencing sample was made of blood. The chain's CDR3 is CARLDREETQYF. For the CDR3, the DNA is TGTGCCAGGCTAGACAGGGAAGAGACCCAGTACTTC.